The text below deals with one T cell receptor (beta chain). This sample was taken from a study of blood T cell repertoires in COVID-19. Study context: Sites in the United States, Italy and Spain provided acute and convalescent COVID-19 samples.

The data were produced by immunoSEQ multiplex PCR, yet TCRdb's version contains in-frame clones alone and is incomplete. The sample lists 150,000 to 200,000 clones; around 83% were seen once. Germline CDR1 and CDR2: SGHTA and FQGTGA. The CDR3 sequence is 15 residues long. The ends lost 2 bases at V and 5 bases at J; junction bases unmatched: 3. Material: peripheral blood. This TCR came from a man aged 50-60 years with active or convalescent COVID-19. V is TRBV7-3 and J is TRBJ2-3, with 11 bases aligning to TRBD2. CDR3 residues: CASSLVAGGIDTQYF. The DNA of the CDR3 is TGTGCCAGCAGCTTAGTAGCGGGGGGGATAGATACGCAGTATTTT.